One and the same sample provided the 24 T cell receptor beta chains below, sequenced in a study of T cells after yellow fever vaccination. TCRdb processed the 5' RACE reads anew with MiXCR; each CDR3 protein has one entry. The data contain 350,000 to 450,000 distinct CDR3 sequences, around a sixth of them singletons. The specimen comprised PBMCs, sampled before the yellow fever booster vaccination. Every receptor here comes from a man between 18 and 29 years old who received the YFV17D yellow fever vaccine.

This clonotype was seen more than once but under ten times. This chain uses TRBV11-2 with TRBJ2-3, with D unresolved. This CDR3 has 14 residues. The germline V gene has CDR1 SGHAT and CDR2 FQNNGV. Trimming stripped 3 bases from V and 4 bases from J, with 11 bases between. The chain's CDR3 is CASSFLRDADTQYF. The CDR3 nucleotides are TGTGCCAGCAGCTTTCTTCGCGACGCAGATACGCAGTATTTT.

This clonotype was seen only a few times. J is TRBJ1-3 and V is TRBV6-5; the D gene is possibly TRBD1 (5 bases). CDR1 and CDR2 from the germline V gene are MNHEY and SVGAGI. This CDR3 is built from 14 residues. V was cut by 5 bases and J by 6 bases, with 14 bases left in between. This CDR3 is CASSRTGALNTIYF. Written as DNA, the CDR3 is TGTGCCAGCAGTCGTACCGGGGCACTAAACACCATATATTTT.

This clonotype was found a few times. The genes are TRBV7-2 and TRBJ2-5, with 11 bases that match TRBD2. The CDR3 length is 14 residues. J lost 4 bases, V lost 5 bases, and 3 bases had no gene match. CDR1 SGHTA and CDR2 FQGNSA come from the germline V gene. The CDR3 DNA reads as TGTGCCAGCAGCCAGCTAGCGGGGGGAGAGACCCAGTACTTC. Translated, it gives CASSQLAGGETQYF.

This clonotype was detected only a few times. The chain carries TRBV9 and TRBJ1-1, with 8 bases fitting TRBD1. Germline V gene sequence: CDR1 SGDLS, CDR2 YYNGEE. J was trimmed by 0 bases and V by 3 bases; bases with no gene match: 1. CDR3 length: 14 amino acids. The CDR3 region has the DNA TGTGCCAGCAGCGGACAGGGGATGAACACTGAAGCTTTCTTT. Its translation is CASSGQGMNTEAFF.

About this clonotype itself: It is likely a read error, because the conserved phenylalanine at the end of the CDR3 is missing. J is TRBJ2-7 and V is TRBV6-2 or TRBV6-3; D possibly corresponds to TRBD2 (7 bases). V gave up 3 bases and J gave up 3 bases, with 15 bases separating them. The CDR3 totals 15 residues. Germline loops: CDR1 MNHEY, CDR2 SVGEGT. The CDR3 region is CASSYGPGGLYEQYL. DNA for the CDR3: TGTGCCAGCAGTTATGGCCCCGGGGGGCTCTACGAGCAGTACCTC.

The chain employs TRBV4-2 and TRBJ2-1, with 8 bases that match TRBD2. This CDR3 is 19 amino acids long. The germline V gene encodes CDR1 LGHNA and CDR2 YNFKEQ. The V gene end was trimmed by 5 bases and the J gene end by 0 bases; junction bases not matched to a gene: 15. For the CDR3, the DNA is TGTGCCAGCAGCTTAAACCCGGGGGGGCTGACGAACTCCTACAATGAGCAGTTCTTC. The encoded protein is CASSLNPGGLTNSYNEQFF.

This clonotype was found a few times. The J gene is TRBJ2-3, the V gene TRBV20-1; 16 bases are shared with TRBD2. This CDR3 spans 16 amino acids. V dropped 5 bases and J dropped 5; count of bases not matched to a gene: 7. CDR1 is DFQATT and CDR2 is SNEGSKA in the germline V gene (reference sequence). CDR3 sequence (DNA): TGCAGTGCTTATCCCGGGACTAGCGGGGGGGGAGATACGCAGTATTTT. Translated, it gives CSAYPGTSGGGDTQYF.

This clonotype was counted only a few times. V and J are TRBV7-3 and TRBJ2-3; 8 positions agree with TRBD2. Germline CDR1 reads SGHTA; CDR2 reads FQGTGA. V shed 4 bases, J shed 4 bases, and the junction held 10 bases outside the gene matches. The CDR3 sequence is 16 residues long. The CDR3 DNA reads TGTGCCAGCAGCTCCCGGGGTAGCGGGGTGGCAGATACGCAGTATTTT. Translated: CASSSRGSGVADTQYF.

V is TRBV20-1 and J is TRBJ2-7; TRBD2 is a possible D gene (5 bases). V was shortened by 4 bases and J by 3 bases, with 19 bases between the two germline ends. Germline lookup yields CDR1 DFQATT and CDR2 SNEGSKA (reference sequence). This CDR3 has 15 residues. The CDR3 spells CSAKPGDGFGYEQYF. The CDR3 DNA sequence: TGCAGTGCTAAACCCGGGGATGGCTTTGGCTACGAGCAGTACTTC.

The chain combines TRBV29-1 with TRBJ2-1; possibly TRBD2 for D (5 bases). The V gene's germline CDR1 is SQVTM and CDR2 ANQGSEA. The CDR3 contains 14 residues. V lost 0 bases and J lost 3, with 9 bases in between. The CDR3 loop reads CSVEDGSNYNEQFF. The CDR3 nucleotides are TGCAGCGTTGAAGATGGGAGCAACTACAATGAGCAGTTCTTC.

V and J are TRBV4-2 and TRBJ2-3; no clear D. The CDR3 is 13 residues long. V was shortened by 3 bases and J by 4 bases, with 8 bases between the two germline ends. Germline CDR1 LGHNA, CDR2 YNFKEQ. In DNA, the CDR3 is TGTGCCAGCAGCCAGGAGATCTCAGATACGCAGTATTTT. Protein product: CASSQEISDTQYF.

This clonotype was counted a few times. The CDR3 DNA is TGTGCCAGCTCACGGTCGAAAGAGGGGGCCTACGAGCAGTACTTC. Its translation: CASSRSKEGAYEQYF. The rearrangement uses TRBV18 and TRBJ2-7; TRBD1 might be the D (6 bases). Germline V gene lookup returns CDR1 KGHSH and CDR2 LQKENI. The CDR3 is made up of 15 amino acids. Trimming removed 4 bases from V and 2 bases from J, with 15 bases in between.

The chain has TRBV4-1 and TRBJ1-4; D is perhaps TRBD1 (6 bases). CDR3 length equals 18 residues. Per the germline V gene, CDR1 is MGHRA and CDR2 is YSYEKL. Trimming left V 1 base short and J 0 bases short, with 15 bases between. CDR3 residues: CASSQGGHVLATNEKLFF. The CDR3 DNA sequence: TGCGCCAGCAGCCAAGGGGGACACGTACTAGCAACTAATGAAAAACTGTTTTTT.

This clonotype was found a few times. This sequence joins TRBV15 and TRBJ2-1; D is possibly TRBD1 (6 bases). The CDR3 has 17 residues. Per germline, CDR1 LNHNV and CDR2 YYDKDF (reference sequence). The germline V and J ends were trimmed by 0 bases and 3 bases, with 15 bases remaining between them. CDR3 amino acids: CATSRDRDTSNYNEQFF. CDR3 nucleotide sequence: TGTGCCACCAGCAGAGACAGGGACACTTCCAACTACAATGAGCAGTTCTTC.

This clonotype was counted only a few times. This sequence joins TRBV3-1 and TRBJ2-5, with 8 positions matching TRBD2. With 7 bases clipped from V and 3 bases from J, the junction kept 4 bases outside the gene matches. Germline V gives CDR1 LGHDT, CDR2 YNNKEL (reference sequence). The CDR3 length is 13 residues. CDR3 loop: CASTPAGEETQYF. In DNA form, the CDR3 reads TGTGCCAGCACCCCAGCGGGGGAAGAGACCCAGTACTTC.

J is TRBJ1-1 and V is TRBV6-5; 7 nucleotides line up with TRBD1. V was clipped by 6 bases and J by 3 bases; unmatched bases: 4. The CDR3 runs to 13 residues. The germline gives CDR1 MNHEY, CDR2 SVGAGI. In DNA form, the CDR3 reads TGTGCCAGCAGACAGGGGCTGTACACTGAAGCTTTCTTT. The encoded protein is CASRQGLYTEAFF.

The J gene is TRBJ1-1, the V gene TRBV5-1; 7 nucleotides agree with TRBD1. Germline V gene sequence: CDR1 SGHRS, CDR2 YFSETQ. The CDR3 length is 15 residues. With V trimmed by 0 bases and J by 7 bases, 9 bases remained unmatched. CDR3 protein: CASSLAPAQGIEAFF. CDR3 sequence (DNA): TGCGCCAGCAGCTTGGCCCCGGCACAGGGGATTGAAGCTTTCTTT.

V usage is TRBV7-9 and J usage is TRBJ1-3; 11 nucleotides line up with TRBD1. V dropped 3 bases and J dropped 1; count of bases not matched to a gene: 5. Germline V gene data show CDR1 as SEHNR and CDR2 as FQNEAQ (reference sequence). The CDR3 length is 17 residues. The DNA of the CDR3 is TGTGCCAGCAGCTTCGGACAGGGGGCTGCATCTGGAAACACCATATATTTT. Translating gives CASSFGQGAASGNTIYF.

The J gene is TRBJ2-7, the V gene TRBV7-6; tentative D call: TRBD2 (6 bases). From germline, CDR1 is SGHVS and CDR2 FNYEAQ. This CDR3 is built from 13 residues. V lost 2 bases to trimming and J lost 3 bases, with 8 bases between them. The CDR3 region is CASSLSGVYEQYF. As DNA, the CDR3 is TGTGCCAGCAGCTTATCGGGAGTCTACGAGCAGTACTTC.

The chain couples TRBV18 to TRBJ1-2; 7 nucleotides align to TRBD1. Trimming removed 6 bases from V and 3 bases from J; junction bases left unmatched: 4. This CDR3 comprises 13 residues. Germline CDR1 is KGHSH and CDR2 is LQKENI. This chain's CDR3 is CASSQQGDYGYTF. The DNA for the CDR3 is TGTGCCAGCTCTCAGCAGGGGGACTATGGCTACACCTTC. Based on the CDR3 plus reference TRBV18 and TRBJ1-2, the full variable domain is NAGVMQNPRHLVRRRGQEARLRCSPMKGHSHVYWYRQLPEEGLKFMVYLQKENIIDESGMPKERFSAEFPKEGPSILRIQQVVRGDSAAYFCASSQQGDYGYTFGSGTRLTVV.

The V gene is TRBV24-1, the J gene TRBJ2-1; 7 bases agree with TRBD2. Germline V lookup: CDR1 KGHDR, CDR2 SFDVKD. The CDR3 consists of 15 residues. The V and J ends lost 3 bases and 4 bases, in that order; junction bases with no gene match: 5. The CDR3 sequence is CATSDRKREYNEQFF. The DNA of the CDR3 is TGTGCCACCAGTGATCGGAAGCGGGAATACAATGAGCAGTTCTTC.

The chain carries TRBV4-1 and TRBJ1-4; TRBD1 might be the D (5 bases). Trimming pared 0 bases from V and 5 bases from J, leaving 13 bases between. CDR1 is MGHRA, CDR2 YSYEKL, per germline. The CDR3 is 16 residues long. CDR3: CASSQERGAGNEKLFF. The DNA of the CDR3 is TGCGCCAGCAGCCAAGAAAGAGGGGCCGGGAATGAAAAACTGTTTTTT.

This clonotype was detected ten times or more. This chain uses TRBV4-3 with TRBJ2-2; unclear D gene. The CDR3 contains 15 residues. Per germline, CDR1 LGHNA and CDR2 YSLEER. Trimming pared 3 bases from V and 0 bases from J, leaving 8 bases between. The CDR3 nucleotides read TGCGCCAGCAGCCAGGTGTCCACGAACACCGGGGAGCTGTTTTTT. The encoded protein is CASSQVSTNTGELFF.

This chain connects TRBV6-5 to TRBJ2-2; D uncertain. Trimming removed 4 bases from V and 3 bases from J, with 9 bases in between. The CDR3 covers 14 residues. CDR1 and CDR2 from the germline V gene are MNHEY and SVGAGI. The CDR3, as DNA: TGTGCCAGCAGTTCTTTAGAGTACACCGGGGAGCTGTTTTTT. Its translation is CASSSLEYTGELFF.